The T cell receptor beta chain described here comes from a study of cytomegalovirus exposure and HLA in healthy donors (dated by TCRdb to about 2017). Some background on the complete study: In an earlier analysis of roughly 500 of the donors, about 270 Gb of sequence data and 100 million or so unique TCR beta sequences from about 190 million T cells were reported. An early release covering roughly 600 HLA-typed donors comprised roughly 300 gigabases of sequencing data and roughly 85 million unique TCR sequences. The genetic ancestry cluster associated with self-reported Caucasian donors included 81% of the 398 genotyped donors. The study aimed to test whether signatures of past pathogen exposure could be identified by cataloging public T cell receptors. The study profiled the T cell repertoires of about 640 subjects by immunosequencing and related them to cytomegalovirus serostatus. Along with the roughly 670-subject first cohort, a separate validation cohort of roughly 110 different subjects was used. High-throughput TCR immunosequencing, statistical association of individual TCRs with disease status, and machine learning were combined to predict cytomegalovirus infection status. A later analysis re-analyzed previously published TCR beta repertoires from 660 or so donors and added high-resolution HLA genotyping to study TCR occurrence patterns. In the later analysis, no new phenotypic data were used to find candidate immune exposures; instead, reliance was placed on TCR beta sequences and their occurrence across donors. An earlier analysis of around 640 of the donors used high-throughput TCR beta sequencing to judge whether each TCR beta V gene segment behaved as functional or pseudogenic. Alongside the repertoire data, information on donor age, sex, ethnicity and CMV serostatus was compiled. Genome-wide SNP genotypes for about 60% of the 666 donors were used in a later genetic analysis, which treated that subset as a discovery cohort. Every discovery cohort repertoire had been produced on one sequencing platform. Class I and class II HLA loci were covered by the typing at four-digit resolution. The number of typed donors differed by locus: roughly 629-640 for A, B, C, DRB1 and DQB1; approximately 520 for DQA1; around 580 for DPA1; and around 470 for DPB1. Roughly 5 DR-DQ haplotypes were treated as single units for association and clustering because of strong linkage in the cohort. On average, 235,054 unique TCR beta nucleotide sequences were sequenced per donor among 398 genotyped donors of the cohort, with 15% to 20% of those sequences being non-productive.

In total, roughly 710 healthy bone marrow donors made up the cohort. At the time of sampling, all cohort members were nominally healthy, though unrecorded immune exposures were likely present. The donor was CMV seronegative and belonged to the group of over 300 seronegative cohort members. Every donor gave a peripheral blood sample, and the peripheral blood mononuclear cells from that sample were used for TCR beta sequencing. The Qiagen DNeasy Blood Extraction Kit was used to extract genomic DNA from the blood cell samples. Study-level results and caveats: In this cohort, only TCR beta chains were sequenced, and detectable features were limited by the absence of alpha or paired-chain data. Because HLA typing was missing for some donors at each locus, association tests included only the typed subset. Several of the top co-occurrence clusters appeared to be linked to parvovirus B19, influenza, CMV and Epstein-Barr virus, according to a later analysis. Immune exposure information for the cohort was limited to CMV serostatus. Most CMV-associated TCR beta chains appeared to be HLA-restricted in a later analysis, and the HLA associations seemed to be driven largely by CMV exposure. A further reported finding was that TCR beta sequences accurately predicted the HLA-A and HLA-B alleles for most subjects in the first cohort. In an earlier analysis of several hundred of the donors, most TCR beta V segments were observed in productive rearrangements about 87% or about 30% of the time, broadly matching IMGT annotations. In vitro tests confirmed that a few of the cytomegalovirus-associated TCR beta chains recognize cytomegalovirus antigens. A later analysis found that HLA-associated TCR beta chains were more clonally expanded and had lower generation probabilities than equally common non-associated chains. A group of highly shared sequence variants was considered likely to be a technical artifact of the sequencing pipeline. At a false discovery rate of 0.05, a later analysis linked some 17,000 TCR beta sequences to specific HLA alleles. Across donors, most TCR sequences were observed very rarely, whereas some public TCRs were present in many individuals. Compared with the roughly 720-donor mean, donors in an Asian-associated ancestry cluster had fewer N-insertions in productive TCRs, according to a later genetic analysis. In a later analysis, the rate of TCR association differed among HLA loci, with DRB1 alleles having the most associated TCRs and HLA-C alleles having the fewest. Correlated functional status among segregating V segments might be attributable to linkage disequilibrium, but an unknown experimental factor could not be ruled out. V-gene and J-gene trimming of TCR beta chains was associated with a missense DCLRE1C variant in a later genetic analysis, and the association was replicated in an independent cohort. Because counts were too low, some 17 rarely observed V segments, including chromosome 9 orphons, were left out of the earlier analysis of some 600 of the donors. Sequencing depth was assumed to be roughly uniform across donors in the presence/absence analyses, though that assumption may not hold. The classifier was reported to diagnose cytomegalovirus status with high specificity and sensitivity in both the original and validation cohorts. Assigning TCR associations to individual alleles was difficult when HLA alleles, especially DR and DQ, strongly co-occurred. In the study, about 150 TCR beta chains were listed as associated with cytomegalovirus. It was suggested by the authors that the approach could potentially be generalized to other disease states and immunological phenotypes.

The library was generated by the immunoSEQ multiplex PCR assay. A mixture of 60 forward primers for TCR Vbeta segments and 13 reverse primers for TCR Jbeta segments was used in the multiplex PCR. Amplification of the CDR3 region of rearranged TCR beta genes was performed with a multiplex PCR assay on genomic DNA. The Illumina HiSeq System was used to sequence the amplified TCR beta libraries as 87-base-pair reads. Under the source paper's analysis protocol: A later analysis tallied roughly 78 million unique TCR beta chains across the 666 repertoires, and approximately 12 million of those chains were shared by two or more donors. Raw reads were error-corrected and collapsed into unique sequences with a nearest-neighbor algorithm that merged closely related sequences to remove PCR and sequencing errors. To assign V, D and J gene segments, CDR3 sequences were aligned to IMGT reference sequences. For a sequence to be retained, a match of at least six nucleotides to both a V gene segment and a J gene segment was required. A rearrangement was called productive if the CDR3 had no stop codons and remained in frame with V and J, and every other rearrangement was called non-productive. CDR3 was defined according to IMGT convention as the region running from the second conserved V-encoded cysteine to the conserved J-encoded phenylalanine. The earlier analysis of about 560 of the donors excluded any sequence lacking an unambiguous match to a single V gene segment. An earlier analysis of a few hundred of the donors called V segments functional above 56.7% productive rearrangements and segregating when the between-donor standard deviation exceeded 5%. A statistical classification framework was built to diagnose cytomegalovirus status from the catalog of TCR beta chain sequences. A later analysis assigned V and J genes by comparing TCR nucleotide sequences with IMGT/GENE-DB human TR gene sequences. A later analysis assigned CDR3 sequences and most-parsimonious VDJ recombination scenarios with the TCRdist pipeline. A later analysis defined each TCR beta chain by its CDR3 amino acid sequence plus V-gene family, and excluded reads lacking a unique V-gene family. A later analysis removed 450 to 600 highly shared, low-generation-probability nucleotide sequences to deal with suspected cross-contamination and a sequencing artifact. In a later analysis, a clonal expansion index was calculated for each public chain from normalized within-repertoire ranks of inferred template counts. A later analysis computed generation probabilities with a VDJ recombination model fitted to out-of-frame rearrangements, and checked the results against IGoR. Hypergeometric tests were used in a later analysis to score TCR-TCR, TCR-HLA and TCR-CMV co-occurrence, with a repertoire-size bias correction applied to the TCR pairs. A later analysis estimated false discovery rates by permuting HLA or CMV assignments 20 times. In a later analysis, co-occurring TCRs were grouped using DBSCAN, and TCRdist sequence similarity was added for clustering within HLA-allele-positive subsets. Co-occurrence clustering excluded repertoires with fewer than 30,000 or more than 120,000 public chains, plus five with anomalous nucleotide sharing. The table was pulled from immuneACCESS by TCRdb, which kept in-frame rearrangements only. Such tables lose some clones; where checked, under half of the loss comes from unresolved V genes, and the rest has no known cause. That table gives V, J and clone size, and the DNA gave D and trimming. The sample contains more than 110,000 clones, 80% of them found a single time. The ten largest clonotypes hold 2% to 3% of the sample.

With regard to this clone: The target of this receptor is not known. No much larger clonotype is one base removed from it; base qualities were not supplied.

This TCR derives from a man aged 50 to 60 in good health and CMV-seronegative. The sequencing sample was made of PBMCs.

The sequence in DNA is TGTGCCAGCAGCTGGGACAGGGGTAACACCGGGGAGCTGTTTTTT. The encoded protein is CASSWDRGNTGELFF. The chain uses TRBV7-2 and TRBJ2-2; TRBD1 aligns with 10 central bases. Trimmed from V: 4 bases; trimmed from J: 2 bases; junction bases lacking a gene match: 1. The CDR3 runs 15 amino acids, cysteine and phenylalanine included. The DNA shown is the 45-base CDR3, in frame from base 1. CDR1 and CDR2, per the germline V gene, are SGHTA and FQGNSA.